This is a list of T cell receptor beta chains from one sample in a study of T-cell memory formation after mild COVID-19. TCRdb used MiXCR to reprocess the 5' RACE reads, holding one entry per CDR3 protein. The sample contains roughly 400,000 distinct CDR3 sequences, 24% of which appear only once. The sequencing input was PBMCs or a T cell subset sorted from them (not recorded which). These receptors originate from an adult woman who had mild COVID-19 (a few samples of this study predate the infection). Cell type and time point are not known. Each CDR3 is given without its conserved first and last residue. The order of the fields is J gene, CDR3 length, V gene, CDR3 protein.

>TRBJ2-1|14|TRBV24-1
ATSDSQGRAYNEQF
>TRBJ1-2|13|TRBV11-2
ASSLSGTGLYGYT
>TRBJ1-2|10|TRBV6-5
ASSAPPHGYT
>TRBJ1-2|11|TRBV5-1
ASSFESRGGYT
>TRBJ1-4|15|TRBV28
ASSLYPIRSTNEKLF
>TRBJ2-3|10|TRBV12-3/TRBV12-4
ASRPGIDTQY
>TRBJ2-3|12|TRBV7-6
ASSLQTFRDTQY
>TRBJ2-7|13|TRBV11-3
ASSTTLGRAGEQY
>TRBJ2-5|11|TRBV12-3/TRBV12-4
ASSSSGRETQY
>TRBJ2-3|13|TRBV20-1
SASDRGGPTDTQY
>TRBJ2-2|13|TRBV6-6
ASSTGQGAVGELF
>TRBJ2-3|13|TRBV5-4
ASSPGSASTDTQY
>TRBJ2-2|15|TRBV4-3
ASSQLVTSGSSGELF
>TRBJ1-2|10|TRBV29-1
SVGQGGHGYT
>TRBJ1-1|13|TRBV10-3
AISESGLPNTEAF
>TRBJ2-5|10|TRBV6-2/TRBV6-3
ASSYYQETQY
>TRBJ1-4|12|TRBV29-1
SGGTGTGGEKLF
>TRBJ2-1|12|TRBV7-2
ASSLGLANFEQF